The next 27 T cell receptor beta chains were all read from a single sample in a study of shared clonotypes between healthy human individuals. CD8 cells classed as naive were CD45RO-negative and positively selected for CCR7, excluding terminally differentiated effector memory CD45RA+ cells. The method was immunoSEQ multiplex PCR; TCRdb's version includes in-frame clones alone and lacks a portion of them. The repertoire holds around 2,000,000 clones, with over 85% as singletons. Sequencing used naive CD8+ T cells sorted from blood. These receptors all come from a man aged 18 to 35 in good health.

This chain uses TRBV13 with TRBJ1-1; no firm D call. In germline, CDR1 is PRHDT, CDR2 FYEKMQ (reference sequence). The V and J ends lost 0 bases and 4 bases respectively, with 12 bases between them. The CDR3 has 15 residues. The CDR3 DNA sequence: TGTGCCAGCAGCTTAGGTGTCAGGAAGGGCACTGAAGCTTTCTTT. It codes for CASSLGVRKGTEAFF.

This chain joins TRBV5-8 and TRBJ2-1; D call uncertain. The CDR3 runs to 11 residues. Germline V gene lookup returns CDR1 SGHTS and CDR2 YDEGEE. V shed 0 bases and J shed 9 bases, with 4 bases lying between them. The CDR3 reads CASSLGGEQFF. In DNA, the CDR3 is TGTGCCAGCAGCTTGGGCGGTGAGCAGTTCTTC.

This chain connects TRBV27 to TRBJ2-3; tentatively, D is TRBD1 (6 bases). Trimming shortened V by 8 bases and J by 7 bases, and 10 bases separated the two germline ends. Germline CDR1 and CDR2: MNHEY and SMNVEV (reference sequence). CDR3 length: 11 amino acids. The CDR3, as DNA: TGTGCCAGCGCTCAGGGGTATACGCAGTATTTT. It yields the protein CASAQGYTQYF.

Comments on this clone: The CDR3 ends on some other residue instead of the conserved phenylalanine or tryptophan, so this is likely a read error. The DNA is left out, because the CDR3 cannot be placed on it with certainty; the CDR3 is given as TCRdb lists it. This chain joins TRBV6-1 and TRBJ2-6; the listed D gene, TRBD2, was not tested against the DNA. CDR1 and CDR2 from the germline V gene are MNHNS and SASEGT. Counting both end residues, the CDR3 totals 13 amino acids. The CDR3 sequence: CASSEHRTTEGAL.

The CDR3 sequence is CATSNLQDLAGVSYNEQFF. CDR3 nucleotides: TGTGCCACCAGCAATCTCCAGGACCTAGCGGGGGTATCCTACAATGAGCAGTTCTTC. The chain couples TRBV15 to TRBJ2-1; 10 bases line up with TRBD2. V lost 4 bases, J lost 1 base, and 13 bases stayed unmatched. There are 19 residues in the CDR3. The V gene's germline CDR1 is LNHNV and CDR2 YYDKDF (reference sequence). The variable domain in full, with the rest retrieved from reference TRBV15 and TRBJ2-1, is DAMVIQNPRYQVTQFGKPVTLSCSQTLNHNVMYWYQQKSSQAPKLLFHYYDKDFNNEADTPDNFQSRRPNTSFCFLDIRSPGLGDTAMYLCATSNLQDLAGVSYNEQFFGPGTRLTVL.

This clone showed up just once. The V gene is TRBV11-2, the J gene TRBJ2-1, with TRBD2 as a possible D gene (6 bases). The CDR3 runs to 15 residues. V dropped 4 bases and J dropped 2 bases, with 12 bases sitting between them. Germline values: CDR1 SGHAT, CDR2 FQNNGV. The CDR3 region is CASSWRDDTYNEQFF. DNA for the CDR3: TGTGCCAGCAGCTGGCGGGACGACACCTACAATGAGCAGTTCTTC.

The chain joins TRBV28 to TRBJ1-3, with D possibly being TRBD1 (6 bases). The CDR3 is made up of 17 amino acids. The V and J ends lost 8 bases and 2 bases respectively, with 22 bases between them. Per the germline V gene, CDR1 is MDHEN and CDR2 is SYDVKM. The CDR3 region is CASSLGGQPFPGNTIYF. Here the CDR3 DNA reads TGTGCCAGCTCACTTGGAGGACAGCCTTTCCCTGGAAACACCATATATTTT.

Of note for this clone: Other DNA sequences in the sample encode the same CDR3. The V and J genes are TRBV4-3 and TRBJ1-1; D remains unclear. Trimming shortened V by 1 base and J by 1 base, and 10 bases separated the two germline ends. The CDR3 totals 15 residues. CDR1 is LGHNA and CDR2 is YSLEER in the germline V gene. The CDR3, as DNA: TGCGCCAGCAGCCAAGTGGAAGGAGGGAACACTGAAGCTTTCTTT. Amino acids: CASSQVEGGNTEAFF.

The table lists this clone with a count of one. The chain recombines TRBV10-2 with TRBJ2-7, with TRBD2 matching 11 bases. The germline CDR1 and CDR2 sequences are WSHSY and SAAADI. V shed 10 bases and J 1 base; nucleotides not matched to a gene: 12. This CDR3 contains 16 residues. The DNA of the CDR3 is TGCGCCATCAGCCCAGGAGGACTAGCGGGTTCCTACGAGCAGTACTTC. Its translation: CAISPGGLAGSYEQYF.

The V call is TRBV6-6, the J call TRBJ2-2; TRBD2 might be the D (6 bases). Germline CDR1 is MNHNY and CDR2 is SVGAGI (reference sequence). The CDR3 runs 15 residues. V was pared by 0 bases and J by 3 bases, with 8 bases between. CDR3 DNA sequence: TGTGCCAGCAGTTACTCGGGACTGGACACCGGGGAGCTGTTTTTT. Encoded protein: CASSYSGLDTGELFF.

The chain carries TRBV10-3 and TRBJ2-6, with 12 bases lining up with TRBD1. The germline V gene encodes CDR1 ENHRY and CDR2 SYGVKD. The CDR3 runs 18 residues. The trim removed 3 bases at V and 4 bases at J, leaving 7 bases unmatched. CDR3 sequence: CAISDPGQGAVGANVLTF. DNA for the CDR3: TGTGCCATCAGTGACCCGGGACAGGGGGCGGTAGGGGCCAACGTCCTGACTTTC.

The chain has TRBV29-1 and TRBJ2-1; TRBD2 matches at 15 bases. Germline lookup yields CDR1 SQVTM and CDR2 ANQGSEA. Unmatched junction bases numbered 3, after V lost 8 bases and J lost 4 bases. CDR3 length: 14 residues. The CDR3 is CSMGLAGGYNEQFF. The CDR3 DNA sequence: TGCAGCATGGGACTAGCGGGGGGTTACAATGAGCAGTTCTTC.

The chain links TRBV19 to TRBJ1-2, with D maybe TRBD1 (6 bases). In germline, CDR1 is LNHDA, CDR2 SQIVND (reference sequence). The CDR3 is made up of 15 amino acids. With 1 base removed from V and 6 bases from J, the gap between germline ends came to 15 bases. This CDR3 reads CASSIGKTGGDGYTF. The CDR3 DNA is TGTGCCAGTAGTATAGGGAAAACGGGGGGCGATGGCTACACCTTC.

The chain carries TRBV11-2 and TRBJ1-1; possible D gene TRBD1, 6 bases. Between the trimmed V and J ends, which lost 1 base and 0 bases, there was a span of 15 bases. The CDR3 runs to 17 residues. Germline V CDR1 and CDR2: SGHAT, FQNNGV. In nucleotides, the CDR3 is TGTGCCAGCAGCTTAGGGGGGCGTCTGGCCATGAACACTGAAGCTTTCTTT. Translated: CASSLGGRLAMNTEAFF.

The genes are TRBV9 and TRBJ1-1; unclear D gene. The CDR3 runs 11 residues. The ends were cut back, 3 bases at V and 8 bases at J, with 8 bases in the middle. The V gene's germline CDR1 is SGDLS and CDR2 YYNGEE. The CDR3 coding sequence is TGTGCCAGCAGCGAGTTATCAGAAGCTTTCTTT. It encodes CASSELSEAFF.

This CDR3 is CASSQDQYQGVPGELFF. Written as DNA, the CDR3 is TGCGCCAGCAGCCAAGATCAATATCAGGGGGTTCCCGGGGAGCTGTTTTTT. The chain combines TRBV4-3 with TRBJ2-2; TRBD1 matches at 7 bases. This CDR3 is built from 17 residues. Unmatched junction bases numbered 10, after V lost 0 bases and J lost 6 bases. From germline, CDR1 is LGHNA and CDR2 YSLEER.

The genes are TRBV28 and TRBJ2-7; a weak D match, TRBD1 (6 bases). The V end was cut by 6 bases, the J end by 5 bases, with 23 bases between. This CDR3 is 16 amino acids long. Germline V gene lookup returns CDR1 MDHEN and CDR2 SYDVKM. This CDR3 is CASSPPSRTGSHEQYF. The CDR3 bases are TGTGCCAGCAGCCCCCCCAGTCGAACAGGGTCCCACGAGCAGTACTTC. Supplemented by reference TRBV28 and TRBJ2-7, the full variable domain reads DVKVTQSSRYLVKRTGEKVFLECVQDMDHENMFWYRQDPGLGLRLIYFSYDVKMKEKGDIPEGYSVSREKKERFSLILESASTNQTSMYLCASSPPSRTGSHEQYFGPGTRLTVT.

This clone was observed once. The chain couples TRBV7-6 to TRBJ2-5; the D is unclear. The CDR3 consists of 16 residues. Between the trimmed V and J ends, which lost 5 bases and 2 bases, there was a span of 18 bases. Germline values: CDR1 SGHVS, CDR2 FNYEAQ. CDR3 nucleotides: TGTGCCAGCAGCCCACTAACTCCACTCGGGCAAGAGACCCAGTACTTC. This sequence encodes CASSPLTPLGQETQYF.

The chain carries TRBV1 and TRBJ1-6; the listed D gene, TRBD1, was not tested against the DNA. TRBV1 is an annotated pseudogene. There are 15 residues in the CDR3. The CDR3 sequence: CTSSPMGRANSPLHF. CDR3 coding DNA: TGCACCAGCAGCCCCATGGGCAGGGCCAATTCACCCCTCCACTTT.

This clone was detected only once. The same CDR3 is also encoded by other DNA sequences in this sample. CDR3 residues: CASSLRSYNEQFF. DNA of the CDR3: TGTGCCAGCAGCTTAAGATCCTACAATGAGCAGTTCTTC. This chain uses TRBV7-6 with TRBJ2-1; the D is unclear. The CDR3 covers 13 residues. Germline assignment: CDR1 SGHVS and CDR2 FNYEAQ. The V gene lost 2 bases and the J gene lost 1 base, with 3 bases spanning the gap.

This clone was seen only once. The chain uses TRBV4-1 and TRBJ1-4; D unclear. V was pared by 1 base and J by 5 bases, with 8 bases between. CDR3 size: 14 residues. Per germline, CDR1 MGHRA and CDR2 YSYEKL. The CDR3 reads CASSQVADNEKLFF. The CDR3 DNA follows: TGCGCCAGCAGCCAAGTGGCGGACAATGAAAAACTGTTTTTT.

V gene TRBV4-2 combines with J gene TRBJ2-7; 7 bases match TRBD2. J was trimmed by 2 bases and V by 0 bases; bases with no gene match: 4. CDR3 size: 15 residues. CDR1 LGHNA and CDR2 YNFKEQ come from the germline V gene. The CDR3 DNA is TGTGCCAGCAGCCAAGATGACGGGGGGACCTACGAGCAGTACTTC. It translates to CASSQDDGGTYEQYF.

The V and J genes are TRBV28 and TRBJ2-7, with D hard to call. Trimming took 5 bases from V and 2 from J, leaving 16 bases between them. The CDR3 sequence is 15 residues long. Germline V lookup: CDR1 MDHEN, CDR2 SYDVKM. The CDR3 DNA reads TGTGCCAGCAGTGGTGTTTGGGCAATCGCCTACGAGCAGTACTTC. It is translated as CASSGVWAIAYEQYF.

This chain links TRBV27 with TRBJ2-2; 8 bases are a match to TRBD2. This CDR3 comprises 19 residues. The V gene's germline CDR1 is MNHEY and CDR2 SMNVEV (reference sequence). J gave up 3 bases and V 1 base, and 13 bases lay outside the gene matches. The CDR3 nucleotides read TGTGCCAGCAGTTTATTACTCGCGGGAGGCCCCCGTGACACCGGGGAGCTGTTTTTT. This translates into CASSLLLAGGPRDTGELFF.

This chain links TRBV28 with TRBJ2-1, with D possibly matching TRBD2 (6 bases). Trimming left V 3 bases short and J 6 bases short, with 9 bases between. Looked up from germline, CDR1 is MDHEN and CDR2 is SYDVKM. This CDR3 spans 13 amino acids. The CDR3 loop is CASSFQEGNEQFF. For the CDR3, the DNA is TGTGCCAGCAGTTTTCAGGAGGGCAATGAGCAGTTCTTC.

V is TRBV4-1 and J is TRBJ2-3; the D gene is possibly TRBD2 (6 bases). With 4 bases removed from V and 4 bases from J, the gap between germline ends came to 15 bases. CDR3 size: 15 residues. The germline gives CDR1 MGHRA, CDR2 YSYEKL. DNA of the CDR3: TGCGCCAGCAGCCGCCTGGAGGGGTTCCCAGATACGCAGTATTTT. Residues: CASSRLEGFPDTQYF.

The chain links TRBV15 to TRBJ1-3; D remains ambiguous. The length of the CDR3 is 15 residues. Germline V CDR1 and CDR2: LNHNV, YYDKDF (reference sequence). Trimming pared 0 bases from V and 1 base from J, leaving 7 bases between. The CDR3, as DNA: TGTGCCACCAGCAGAGATGTGTTTTCTGGAAACACCATATATTTT. Its translation: CATSRDVFSGNTIYF.